The sequence of this TCR beta chain was determined in a study of cytomegalovirus exposure and HLA in healthy donors (dated by TCRdb to about 2017). A note on the overall study: In an earlier analysis of some 610 of the donors, 276 Gb of sequence data and some 120 million unique TCR beta sequences from some 170 million T cells were reported. The T cell repertoires of around 730 subjects were profiled by immunosequencing and related to cytomegalovirus serostatus. The study aimed to test whether cataloging public T cell receptors could reveal signatures of past pathogen exposure. On average, 235,054 unique TCR beta nucleotide sequences were sequenced per donor among roughly 430 genotyped donors of the cohort, with around 19% of those sequences being non-productive. HLA typing covered class I and class II loci at four-digit resolution. Donor age, sex, ethnicity and CMV serostatus were collected together with the repertoire data. Among the roughly 400 genotyped donors, 75% to 90% belonged to the genetic ancestry cluster associated with self-reported Caucasian donors. In a later genetic analysis, genome-wide SNP genotypes for about 55% of the roughly 700 donors were used, and that subset was treated as a discovery cohort. The study combined high-throughput TCR immunosequencing, statistical association of individual TCRs with disease status, and machine learning to predict cytomegalovirus infection status. An early release that covered about 600 HLA-typed donors contained approximately 300 gigabases of sequencing data and about 93 million unique TCR sequences. To decide whether each TCR beta V gene segment behaved as functional or pseudogenic, an earlier analysis of approximately 590 of the donors relied on high-throughput TCR beta sequencing. In addition to the first cohort of 666 subjects, a separate validation cohort of 120 different subjects was used. In the later analysis, no new phenotypic data were used to find candidate immune exposures; instead, reliance was placed on TCR beta sequences and their occurrence across donors. The number of donors typed differed by locus, with roughly 620-630 for A, B, C, DRB1 and DQB1, around 500 for DQA1, about 610 for DPA1, and under 490 for DPB1. A later analysis re-examined previously published TCR beta repertoires from 500 to 700 donors and added high-resolution HLA genotyping to investigate patterns of TCR occurrence. Because of strong linkage in the cohort, four or five DR-DQ haplotypes were treated as single units for association and clustering. All discovery cohort repertoires had been generated on a single sequencing platform.

This clone was found a few times. Its recognized antigen is unknown. Base qualities are not at hand, and no much larger clone is one base apart. General conclusions and limits of the study: Most TCR sequences were seen in very few donors, while some public TCRs were found in many individuals. Assigning TCR associations to individual alleles was difficult when HLA alleles, especially DR and DQ, strongly co-occurred. Because HLA typing was unavailable for some donors at each locus, only the typed subset was used in association tests. Linkage disequilibrium might explain the correlated functional status among segregating V segments, but an unknown experimental factor could not be ruled out. Compared with equally common non-associated chains, HLA-associated TCR beta chains in a later analysis were more clonally expanded and had lower generation probabilities. In the study, some 180 TCR beta chains were listed as associated with cytomegalovirus. Sequencing depth was assumed to be roughly uniform across donors in the presence/absence analyses, though that assumption may not hold. The earlier analysis of some 560 of the donors excluded fewer than 20 rarely observed V segments, including chromosome 9 orphons, because counts were too low. CMV serostatus was the only immune exposure information available for the cohort. In this cohort, only TCR beta chains were sequenced, and detectable features were limited by the absence of alpha or paired-chain data. A later genetic analysis associated a missense DCLRE1C variant with V-gene and J-gene trimming of TCR beta chains, and an independent cohort replicated the association. A later analysis associated about 17,000 TCR beta sequences with specific HLA alleles at a false discovery rate of 0.05. The sequencing pipeline was judged likely to have produced a cluster of highly shared sequence variants as a technical artifact. In both the original and validation cohorts, the classifier was reported to diagnose cytomegalovirus status with high specificity and sensitivity. According to a later analysis, TCR association rates differed among HLA loci, with DRB1 alleles showing the most associated TCRs and HLA-C alleles showing the fewest. A further reported finding was that TCR beta sequences accurately predicted the HLA-A and HLA-B alleles for most subjects in the first cohort. According to a later analysis, most CMV-associated TCR beta chains appeared to be HLA-restricted, and the HLA associations seemed to be driven largely by CMV exposure. A few of the identified cytomegalovirus-associated TCR beta chains were confirmed in vitro to be specific for cytomegalovirus antigens. According to a later genetic analysis, donors in an Asian-associated ancestry cluster had fewer N-insertions in productive TCRs than the roughly 700-donor mean. A later analysis reported that several top co-occurrence clusters appeared linked to parvovirus B19, influenza, CMV and Epstein-Barr virus. An earlier analysis of around 500 of the donors showed that most TCR beta V segments appeared in productive rearrangements either about 87% or about 30% of the time, which broadly matched IMGT annotations. The authors suggested that the approach could potentially be extended to other disease states and immunological phenotypes.

The cohort was made up of several hundred healthy bone marrow donors. All cohort members were sampled while nominally healthy, although unrecorded immune exposures were likely present. The donor tested CMV seronegative, placing the donor among the 352 seronegative members of the cohort. Each donor provided a peripheral blood sample, and peripheral blood mononuclear cells were used for TCR beta sequencing. The Qiagen DNeasy Blood Extraction Kit was used to extract genomic DNA from the blood cell samples. Libraries came from the immunoSEQ multiplex PCR assay. A mixture of 60 forward primers for TCR Vbeta segments and 13 reverse primers for TCR Jbeta segments was used in the multiplex PCR. A multiplex PCR assay on genomic DNA amplified the CDR3 region of rearranged TCR beta genes. The amplified TCR beta libraries were sequenced on the Illumina HiSeq System as 87-base-pair reads. The original pipeline was this. Across the 670 or so repertoires, a later analysis counted tens of millions of unique TCR beta chains, roughly 11 million of which were shared by at least two donors. Raw reads were error-corrected and collapsed into unique sequences by a nearest-neighbor algorithm in which closely related sequences were merged to remove PCR and sequencing errors. CDR3 sequences were aligned to IMGT reference sequences to assign V, D and J gene segments. For a sequence to be retained, at least a six-nucleotide match to both a V gene segment and a J gene segment was required. Rearrangements were classified as productive when the CDR3 lacked stop codons and remained in frame with V and J, and all other rearrangements were classified as non-productive. CDR3 was defined by IMGT convention, running from the second conserved V-encoded cysteine to the conserved J-encoded phenylalanine. Sequences without an unambiguous match to a single V gene segment were excluded from the earlier analysis of almost 600 of the donors. In an earlier analysis of a few hundred of the donors, V segments were called functional above 56.7% productive rearrangements and were called segregating when the between-donor standard deviation exceeded 5%. A statistical classification framework was developed to diagnose cytomegalovirus status using the catalog of TCR beta chain sequences. In a later analysis, V and J genes were assigned by comparing TCR nucleotide sequences against IMGT/GENE-DB human TR gene sequences. In a later analysis, CDR3 sequences and most-parsimonious VDJ recombination scenarios were assigned using the TCRdist pipeline. In a later analysis, every TCR beta chain was defined by the combination of its CDR3 amino acid sequence and its V-gene family, and reads without a unique V-gene family were dropped. To address suspected cross-contamination and a sequencing artifact, a later analysis removed 550 to 750 highly shared, low-generation-probability nucleotide sequences. A later analysis calculated a clonal expansion index for each public chain from normalized within-repertoire ranks of inferred template counts. Generation probabilities in a later analysis came from a VDJ recombination model fitted to out-of-frame rearrangements, and those results were checked against IGoR. A later analysis scored TCR-TCR, TCR-HLA and TCR-CMV co-occurrence with hypergeometric tests, applying a repertoire-size bias correction to TCR pairs. To estimate false discovery rates, a later analysis permuted the HLA or CMV assignments 20 times. In a later analysis, co-occurring TCRs were grouped using DBSCAN, and TCRdist sequence similarity was added for clustering within HLA-allele-positive subsets. Repertoires with fewer than 30,000 or more than 120,000 public chains were left out of co-occurrence clustering, as were five repertoires with anomalous nucleotide sharing. The table was pulled from immuneACCESS by TCRdb, which kept in-frame rearrangements only. Such tables lose some clones; where checked, under half of the loss comes from unresolved V genes, and the rest has no known cause. V and J calls and clone size come straight from that table; D and trimming were deduced from the DNA. This sample is represented by more than 150,000 clones; over 70% of them were singletons. In total, the top ten clones hold approximately 3.8% of the sample.

The receptor was isolated from a man over 45 in good health and CMV-seronegative. The sample was PBMCs.

The CDR3 is CASSEGPGQGKNEQFF. The DNA reads as follows: TGTGCCAGCAGCGAGGGACCGGGACAGGGGAAGAATGAGCAGTTCTTC. This sequence uses TRBV9 and TRBJ2-1; TRBD1 agrees with 10 junctional bases. Germline trimming: 3 bases from V, 7 bases from J; junction bases outside gene matches: 10. CDR1 is given as SGDLS and CDR2 as YYNGEE, both from the germline V gene. The CDR3, cysteine through phenylalanine, is 16 amino acids long. Only the CDR3 DNA is retained, 48 bases long and in frame from the first base.